Listed here are 6 T cell receptor beta chains from one sample, sequenced in a study of T-cell memory formation after mild COVID-19. MiXCR, applied by TCRdb to the 5' RACE reads, yields one record per CDR3 protein. The sample holds about 270,000 distinct CDR3 sequences, 15% seen once. The sequenced sample consisted of PBMCs or a T cell subset sorted from them (not recorded which). These receptor sequences come from an adult woman who had mild COVID-19 (a few samples of this study predate the infection). Cell type and time point are not known.

The chain links TRBV30 to TRBJ1-2; D gene unclear. In germline, CDR1 is GTSNPN, CDR2 SVGIG (reference sequence). The CDR3 is 13 residues long. CDR3 bases: TGTGCATTCGGAGGCAGAGCTAACTATGGCTACACCTTC. This encodes CAFGGRANYGYTF.

The genes are TRBV7-9 and TRBJ2-3; D possibly matches TRBD1 or TRBD2 (6 bases each). The CDR3 length is 15 residues. Germline loops: CDR1 SEHNR, CDR2 FQNEAQ (reference sequence). V gave up 6 bases and J gave up 6 bases, with 19 bases separating them. For the CDR3, the DNA is TGTGCCAGCAGGCCAACTAGCTGGGGGCCGGATACGCAGTATTTT. Encoded protein: CASRPTSWGPDTQYF.

This clonotype was counted a few times. This CDR3 is CASSVEPRGTEAFF. The CDR3 bases are TGTGCCAGCAGCGTAGAGCCCAGGGGTACTGAAGCTTTCTTT. The V gene is TRBV9, the J gene TRBJ1-1; D possibly corresponds to TRBD1 (6 bases). CDR1 and CDR2 from the germline V gene are SGDLS and YYNGEE. Trimming took 0 bases from V and 5 from J, leaving 11 bases between them. CDR3 length equals 14 residues. Variable domain in full (rest from reference TRBV9 and TRBJ1-1): DSGVTQTPKHLITATGQRVTLRCSPRSGDLSVYWYQQSLDQGLQFLIQYYNGEERAKGNILERFSAQQFPDLHSELNLSSLELGDSALYFCASSVEPRGTEAFFGQGTRLTVV.

The genes are TRBV9 and TRBJ1-1, with 8 bases aligning to TRBD1. The CDR3 runs 12 residues. Germline V gives CDR1 SGDLS, CDR2 YYNGEE. The ends lost 5 bases at V and 7 bases at J; junction bases unmatched: 4. The CDR3 coding sequence is TGTGCCAGCAGTACAGGGGGTTATGAAGCTTTCTTT. It is translated as CASSTGGYEAFF. The full variable domain, with the rest looked up from reference TRBV9 and TRBJ1-1, is DSGVTQTPKHLITATGQRVTLRCSPRSGDLSVYWYQQSLDQGLQFLIQYYNGEERAKGNILERFSAQQFPDLHSELNLSSLELGDSALYFCASSTGGYEAFFGQGTRLTVV.

The gene calls are TRBV7-9 and TRBJ2-3; D might be TRBD1 or TRBD2, each matching 5 bases. V lost 5 bases to trimming and J lost 5 bases, with 11 bases between them. The CDR3 runs 13 residues. CDR1 SEHNR and CDR2 FQNEAQ come from the germline V gene (reference sequence). CDR3 sequence: CASSLRGEDTQYF. CDR3 in DNA: TGTGCCAGCAGCCTTAGGGGAGAAGATACGCAGTATTTT.

The CDR3 region is CAISVGRQSRSYEQYF. CDR3 nucleotide sequence: TGTGCCATCAGTGTGGGCCGACAGAGCCGCTCCTACGAGCAGTACTTC. The chain has TRBV10-3 and TRBJ2-7; the D gene is possibly TRBD1 (5 bases). CDR1 and CDR2 (germline): ENHRY, SYGVKD. The V end lost 4 bases, the J end lost 0 bases, and 16 bases lay between the germline ends. This CDR3 has 16 residues.